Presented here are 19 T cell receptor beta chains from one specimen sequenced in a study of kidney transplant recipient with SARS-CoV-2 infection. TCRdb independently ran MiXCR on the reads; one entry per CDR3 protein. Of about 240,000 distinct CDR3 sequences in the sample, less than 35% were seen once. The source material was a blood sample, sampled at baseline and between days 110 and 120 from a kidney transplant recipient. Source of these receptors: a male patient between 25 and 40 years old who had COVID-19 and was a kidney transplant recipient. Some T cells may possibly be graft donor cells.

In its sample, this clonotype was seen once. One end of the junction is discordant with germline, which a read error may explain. CDR3 loop: CTSSIGGTDNQPQHF. CDR3 nucleotide sequence: TGTACCAGTAGTATAGGGGGGACAGACAATCAGCCCCAGCATTTT. The chain uses TRBV19 and TRBJ1-5; 7 bases align to TRBD1. Germline loops: CDR1 LNHDA, CDR2 SQIVND (reference sequence). The CDR3 contains 15 residues.

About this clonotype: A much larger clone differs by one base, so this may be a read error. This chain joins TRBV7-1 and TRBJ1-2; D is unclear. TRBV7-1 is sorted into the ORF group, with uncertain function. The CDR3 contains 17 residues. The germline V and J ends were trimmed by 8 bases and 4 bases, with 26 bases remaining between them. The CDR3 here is CASGAITHEGKTYGYTF. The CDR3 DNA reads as TGTGCCAGCGGCGCTATCACTCACGAGGGAAAGACCTATGGCTACACCTTC.

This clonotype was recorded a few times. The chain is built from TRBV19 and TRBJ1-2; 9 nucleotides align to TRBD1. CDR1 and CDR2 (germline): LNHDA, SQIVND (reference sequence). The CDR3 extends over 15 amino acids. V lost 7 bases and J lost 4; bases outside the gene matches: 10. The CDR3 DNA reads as TGTGCCAGTAATGTGGACAGGGGAGTTTCCTATGGCTACACCTTC. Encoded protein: CASNVDRGVSYGYTF.

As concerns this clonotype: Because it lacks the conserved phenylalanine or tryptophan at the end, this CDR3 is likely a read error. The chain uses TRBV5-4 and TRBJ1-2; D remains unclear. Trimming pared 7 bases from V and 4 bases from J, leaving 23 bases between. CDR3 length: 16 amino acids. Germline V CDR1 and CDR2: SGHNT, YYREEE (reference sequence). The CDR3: CASVDSVPGKTYGYTL. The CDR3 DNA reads TGTGCCAGCGTGGATAGCGTACCAGGAAAGACCTATGGCTACACCCTC.

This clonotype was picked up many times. CDR3 DNA: TGTGCCAGCAGCTTCGACAGGGGAAATGGCTACACCTTC. Its translation is CASSFDRGNGYTF. This chain joins TRBV7-3 and TRBJ1-2; 8 bases are a match to TRBD1. V lost 3 bases to trimming and J lost 6 bases; unmatched junction nucleotides: 3. Germline lookup yields CDR1 SGHTA and CDR2 FQGTGA. The length of the CDR3 is 13 residues. The full variable domain, in which reference TRBV7-3 and TRBJ1-2 provide the parts outside the CDR3, is GAGVSQTPSNKVTEKGKYVELRCDPISGHTALYWYRQSLGQGPEFLIYFQGTGAADDSGLPNDRFFAVRPEGSVSTLKIQRTERGDSAVYLCASSFDRGNGYTFGSGTRLTVV.

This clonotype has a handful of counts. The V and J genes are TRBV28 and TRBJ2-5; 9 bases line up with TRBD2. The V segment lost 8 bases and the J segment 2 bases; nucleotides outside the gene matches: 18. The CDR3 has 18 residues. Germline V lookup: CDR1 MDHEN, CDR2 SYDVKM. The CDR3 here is CASAGGEAGSIAQETQYF. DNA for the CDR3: TGTGCCAGCGCGGGAGGGGAGGCGGGGTCGATAGCACAAGAGACCCAGTACTTC. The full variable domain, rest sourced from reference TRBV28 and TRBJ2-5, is DVKVTQSSRYLVKRTGEKVFLECVQDMDHENMFWYRQDPGLGLRLIYFSYDVKMKEKGDIPEGYSVSREKKERFSLILESASTNQTSMYLCASAGGEAGSIAQETQYFGPGTRLLVL.

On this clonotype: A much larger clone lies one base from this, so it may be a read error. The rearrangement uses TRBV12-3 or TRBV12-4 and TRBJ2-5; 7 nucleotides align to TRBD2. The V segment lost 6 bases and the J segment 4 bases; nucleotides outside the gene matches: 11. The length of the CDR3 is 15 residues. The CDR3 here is CASRGPAGIIETQYF. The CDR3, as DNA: TGTGCCAGCAGAGGACCAGCGGGAATAATAGAGACCCAGTACTTC.

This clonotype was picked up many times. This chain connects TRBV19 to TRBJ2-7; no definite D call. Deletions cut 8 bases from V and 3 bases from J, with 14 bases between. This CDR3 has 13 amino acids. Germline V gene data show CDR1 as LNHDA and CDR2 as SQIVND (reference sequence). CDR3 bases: TGTGCCAGTCGTCTTTCGGGCAGCTACGAGCAGTACTTC. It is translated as CASRLSGSYEQYF.

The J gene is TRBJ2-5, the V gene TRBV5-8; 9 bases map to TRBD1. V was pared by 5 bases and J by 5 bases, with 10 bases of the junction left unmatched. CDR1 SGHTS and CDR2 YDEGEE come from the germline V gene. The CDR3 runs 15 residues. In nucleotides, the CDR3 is TGTGCCAGCAGTCGACAACAGGGGGCGGCGGAGACCCAGTACTTC. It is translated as CASSRQQGAAETQYF.

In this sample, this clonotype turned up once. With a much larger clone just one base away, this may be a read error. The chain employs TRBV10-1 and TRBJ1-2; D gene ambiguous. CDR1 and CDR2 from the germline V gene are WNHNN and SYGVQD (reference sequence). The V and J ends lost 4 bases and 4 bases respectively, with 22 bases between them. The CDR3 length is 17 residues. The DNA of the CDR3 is TGCGCCAGCAGTGTGCGGCAAAGATCGCGAAGGACCTATGGCTACACCTTC. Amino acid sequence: CASSVRQRSRRTYGYTF.

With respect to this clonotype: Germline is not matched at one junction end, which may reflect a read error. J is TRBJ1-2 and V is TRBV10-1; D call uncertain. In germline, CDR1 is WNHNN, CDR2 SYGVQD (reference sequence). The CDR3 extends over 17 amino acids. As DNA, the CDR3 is TGCACCAGCAGTGAAAACGAAAGATCGCGAAAGACCTATGGCTACACCTTC. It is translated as CTSSENERSRKTYGYTF.

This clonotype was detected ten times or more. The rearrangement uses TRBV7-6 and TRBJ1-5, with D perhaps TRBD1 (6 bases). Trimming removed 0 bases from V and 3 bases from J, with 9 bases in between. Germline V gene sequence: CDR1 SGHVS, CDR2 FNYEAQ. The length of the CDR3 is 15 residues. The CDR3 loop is CASSLAAGANQPQHF. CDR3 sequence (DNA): TGTGCCAGCAGCTTAGCCGCGGGGGCCAATCAGCCCCAGCATTTT.

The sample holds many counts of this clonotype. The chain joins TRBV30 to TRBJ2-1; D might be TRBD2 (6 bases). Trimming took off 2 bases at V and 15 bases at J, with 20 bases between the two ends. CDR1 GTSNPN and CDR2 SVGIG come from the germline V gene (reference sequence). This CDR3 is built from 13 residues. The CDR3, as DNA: TGTGCCTGGAGTACTTTCATTAGCGGACCGGGGTTCTTC. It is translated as CAWSTFISGPGFF.

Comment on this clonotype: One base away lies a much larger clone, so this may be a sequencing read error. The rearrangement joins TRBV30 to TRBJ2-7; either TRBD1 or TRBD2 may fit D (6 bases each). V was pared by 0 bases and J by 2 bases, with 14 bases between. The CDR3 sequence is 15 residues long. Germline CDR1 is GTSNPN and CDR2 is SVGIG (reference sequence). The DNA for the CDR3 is TGTGCCTGGAGTGTAGGGGGACTGAGCCCCTACGAGCAGTACTTC. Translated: CAWSVGGLSPYEQYF.

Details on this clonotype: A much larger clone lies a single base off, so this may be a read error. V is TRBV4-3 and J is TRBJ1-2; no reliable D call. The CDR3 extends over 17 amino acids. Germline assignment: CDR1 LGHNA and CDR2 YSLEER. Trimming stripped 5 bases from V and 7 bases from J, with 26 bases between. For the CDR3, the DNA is TGCGCCAGCAGCTCGAGTCAAGGACGTCGAAAGACCTGTGGCTACACCTTC. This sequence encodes CASSSSQGRRKTCGYTF.

CDR3 sequence (DNA): TGCAGTGTCCAGGGGGCCGCCTATAATTCACCCCTCCACTTT. Protein sequence: CSVQGAAYNSPLHF. The gene calls are TRBV20-1 and TRBJ1-6; 8 nucleotides line up with TRBD1. The CDR3 runs 14 residues. CDR1 is DFQATT and CDR2 is SNEGSKA in the germline V gene (reference sequence). Trimming at V came to 7 bases and at J to 2 bases, leaving 4 bases not matched to a gene.

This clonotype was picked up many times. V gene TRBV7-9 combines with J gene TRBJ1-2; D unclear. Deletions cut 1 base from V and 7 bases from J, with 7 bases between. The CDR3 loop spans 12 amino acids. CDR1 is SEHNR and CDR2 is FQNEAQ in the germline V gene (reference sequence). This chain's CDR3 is CASSLGLGGYTF. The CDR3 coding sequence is TGTGCCAGCAGCTTAGGGTTAGGTGGCTACACCTTC. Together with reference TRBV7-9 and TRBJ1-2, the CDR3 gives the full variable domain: DTGVSQNPRHKITKRGQNVTFRCDPISEHNRLYWYRQTLGQGPEFLTYFQNEAQLEKSRLLSDRFSAERPKGSFSTLEIQRTEQGDSAMYLCASSLGLGGYTFGSGTRLTVV.

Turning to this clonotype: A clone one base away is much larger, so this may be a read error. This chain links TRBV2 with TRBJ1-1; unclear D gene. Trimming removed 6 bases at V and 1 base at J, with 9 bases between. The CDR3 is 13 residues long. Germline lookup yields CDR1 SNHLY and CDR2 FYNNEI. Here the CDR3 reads CASRSVRNTEAFF. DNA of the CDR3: TGTGCCAGCAGATCGGTCAGGAACACTGAAGCTTTCTTT.

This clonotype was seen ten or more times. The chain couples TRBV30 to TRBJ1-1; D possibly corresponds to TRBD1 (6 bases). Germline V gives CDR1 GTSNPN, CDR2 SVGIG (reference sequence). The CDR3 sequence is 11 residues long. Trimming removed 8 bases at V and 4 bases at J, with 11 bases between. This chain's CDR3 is CAIRGGTEAFF. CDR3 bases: TGTGCCATTCGAGGGGGCACTGAAGCTTTCTTT.